These T cell receptor beta chains were read from a single sample in a study of siplizumab effects on memory and regulatory T cells. Sequenced by immunoSEQ multiplex PCR; TCRdb stores in-frame clones only, minus some. Of 95,000 to 100,000 clones in the sample, about nine tenths were seen once. Source material: non-Treg CD4+ T cells sorted from blood. The receptors derive from a human donor in good health. Both conserved end residues are trimmed from each CDR3. Clone sizes are given selectively: once, few, many, or a class where the clone is expanded.

>TRBV7-2|TRBJ2-3|.
ASSFLRAPLAATDTQY
>TRBV7-3|TRBJ2-2|.
ASSLMGTGGAGELF
>TRBV10-3|TRBJ2-3|.
ATLSGTSTDTQY
>TRBV7-9|TRBJ1-1|once
ASSLLGGNTEAF
>TRBV6-5|TRBJ1-5|.
ATKSAGGGQPQH
>TRBV11-2|TRBJ1-1|.
ASSSRDGVNTEAF
>TRBV6-5|TRBJ2-5|.
ASTRSEGETQY
>TRBV5-4|TRBJ2-4|once
ASSLEAGGAKNIQY
>TRBV28|TRBJ2-1|.
ASSPTGTGRNEQF
>TRBV18|TRBJ1-1|.
ASSRDRGTEAF
>TRBV6-6|TRBJ2-2|.
ASSYVFSGELF
>TRBV19|TRBJ2-7|.
ASSPGTGGIYEQY
>TRBV4-1|TRBJ2-7|.
ASSQGIASSSYEQY
>TRBV6-6|TRBJ1-1|.
ASSYSVIAEAF
>TRBV18|TRBJ2-3|.
ASSPGTDTQY
>TRBV5-5|TRBJ2-5|.
ASRPLTVWETQY
>TRBV6-5|TRBJ1-3|.
ASSTSDGLLNTIY
>TRBV4-3|TRBJ1-1|.
ASSRGRGTEAF
>TRBV6-1|TRBJ2-5|.
ASSRTQETQY
>TRBV5-5|TRBJ2-2|.
ASSWLAGGTGELF
>TRBV19|TRBJ2-6|.
ASRNWTSGRGSGANVLT
>TRBV28|TRBJ2-5|.
ASSLQAARETQY
>TRBV10-3|.|.
AISVGRSYEQY